This T cell receptor beta chain was sequenced for a study of T cell responses to AZD1222 COVID-19 vaccine. Study-wide results and caveats: Nearly half of spike-specific TCRs reportedly go after variant regions that carry no mutations.

In this sample, this clone turned up once. The antigen is undetermined. V lost 7 bases and J lost 8; bases outside the gene matches: 5. The CDR3 contains 12 residues. Using immunoSEQ multiplex PCR, the repertoire was profiled, and TCRdb retains in-frame clones only, with some absent. The sample records around 110,000 clones, approximately 86% being singletons. The material sequenced was peripheral blood, taken on day 0 of AZD1222 vaccination. The genes are TRBV12-3 or TRBV12-4 and TRBJ2-1, with 7 bases fitting TRBD2. The TCR was taken from an adult in good health. The CDR3 sequence is CASTRGGDEQFF. The CDR3 DNA reads as TGTGCCAGCACCCGGGGAGGGGATGAGCAGTTCTTC.